Each of the 26 T cell receptor beta chains below was sequenced from the same sample in a study of CD8 T cells in Susac syndrome. RNA in amounts of roughly 0.45 to 1 ug was reverse transcribed with random hexamers. TCRdb reprocessed the immunoSEQ multiplex PCR reads with MiXCR, giving one entry per CDR3 protein. Found here are 74,000 or so distinct CDR3 sequences, about 92% of them singletons; the top ten hold around 0.52%. The specimen sequenced was CD4+ T cells from PBMCs. The receptors shown here come from a human donor with Susac syndrome.

The rearrangement uses TRBV12-3 or TRBV12-4 and TRBJ2-1; 7 nucleotides agree with TRBD1. The CDR3 spans 17 residues. Germline trimming cut 3 bases from V and 5 bases from J; bases unmatched to any gene: 13. The DNA for the CDR3 is TGTGCCAGCAGTTTGACTACGGGCCCTACAGGGGACAATGAGCAGTTCTTC. Translated, it gives CASSLTTGPTGDNEQFF.

The gene calls are TRBV7-8 and TRBJ1-2; possible D gene TRBD1, 5 bases. Germline values: CDR1 SGHVS, CDR2 FQNEAQ. Deletions cut 4 bases from V and 2 bases from J, with 14 bases between. The CDR3 loop spans 15 amino acids. In DNA form, the CDR3 reads TGTGCCAGCAGCTCGGGACGGAGGATCAACTATGGCTACACCTTC. Translated, it gives CASSSGRRINYGYTF. The complete variable domain, with remaining parts taken from reference TRBV7-8 and TRBJ1-2, reads GAGVSQSPRYKVAKRGQDVALRCDPISGHVSLFWYQQALGQGPEFLTYFQNEAQLDKSGLPSDRFFAERPEGSVSTLKIQRTQQEDSAVYLCASSSGRRINYGYTFGSGTRLTVV.

This clonotype was recorded only once. This rearrangement joins TRBV18 to TRBJ2-7; 9 nucleotides agree with TRBD1. The germline V gene encodes CDR1 KGHSH and CDR2 LQKENI. The CDR3 has 16 amino acids. V lost 1 base, J lost 2 bases, and 6 bases stayed unmatched. CDR3: CASSPRTGEITYEQYF. The CDR3 DNA reads as TGTGCCAGCTCACCACGGACAGGGGAGATCACCTACGAGCAGTACTTC. Combining the CDR3 with reference TRBV18 and TRBJ2-7 gives the whole variable domain NAGVMQNPRHLVRRRGQEARLRCSPMKGHSHVYWYRQLPEEGLKFMVYLQKENIIDESGMPKERFSAEFPKEGPSILRIQQVVRGDSAAYFCASSPRTGEITYEQYFGPGTRLTVT.

The chain joins TRBV7-3 to TRBJ1-2; TRBD1 agrees at 9 bases. Germline V gives CDR1 SGHTA, CDR2 FQGTGA. V trimming: 4 bases; J trimming: 2 bases; junction bases outside the gene matches: 2. The CDR3 has 14 residues. The CDR3 bases are TGTGCCAGCAGCTCAGGGACAGGGAACTATGGCTACACCTTC. Protein product: CASSSGTGNYGYTF.

This clonotype was detected only once. This chain uses TRBV2 with TRBJ1-2; D not resolved. This CDR3 has 13 residues. Trimming took 0 bases from V and 8 from J, leaving 10 bases between them. Germline CDR1 reads SNHLY; CDR2 reads FYNNEI. CDR3 sequence (DNA): TGTGCCAGCAGTGAAGCGGGAAAGTTCGGCTACACCTTC. Its translation: CASSEAGKFGYTF.

This rearrangement joins TRBV7-8 to TRBJ2-1; 16 bases are shared with TRBD2. This CDR3 comprises 17 residues. Looked up from germline, CDR1 is SGHVS and CDR2 is FQNEAQ. The ends lost 4 bases at V and 8 bases at J; junction bases unmatched: 8. In nucleotides, the CDR3 is TGTGCCAGCAGCTCGGGACTAGCGGGGGGGTACAAAGATGAGCAGTTCTTC. Its translation: CASSSGLAGGYKDEQFF.

The chain has TRBV12-3 or TRBV12-4 and TRBJ1-2; possibly TRBD1 for D (6 bases). CDR3 length: 18 residues. V lost 5 bases and J lost 1, with 23 bases in between. CDR3 loop: CASSQSPTGSGINYGYTF. The DNA for the CDR3 is TGTGCCAGCAGTCAATCACCAACAGGGTCGGGGATTAACTATGGCTACACCTTC.

The V and J genes are TRBV9 and TRBJ2-7; D is possibly TRBD1 or TRBD2 (6 bases each). The germline V gene has CDR1 SGDLS and CDR2 YYNGEE. Trimming removed 4 bases from V and 0 bases from J, with 14 bases in between. This CDR3 is 15 amino acids long. CDR3 in amino acids: CASSTGLAVSYEQYF. In DNA form, the CDR3 reads TGTGCCAGCAGCACAGGGTTAGCGGTCTCCTACGAGCAGTACTTC.

The genes are TRBV6-1 and TRBJ2-3; possibly TRBD2 for D (5 bases). Trimming took off 2 bases at V and 4 bases at J, with 13 bases between the two ends. This CDR3 has 15 amino acids. Germline values: CDR1 MNHNS, CDR2 SASEGT. The CDR3 here is CASSETLVRPDTQYF. CDR3 bases: TGTGCCAGCAGTGAAACACTAGTAAGGCCAGATACGCAGTATTTT.

This clonotype was seen only once. The chain recombines TRBV5-6 with TRBJ1-1; D unclear. V lost 1 base to trimming and J lost 5 bases, with 24 bases between them. CDR1 is SGHDT, CDR2 YYEEEE, per germline. The CDR3 has 18 amino acids. Here the CDR3 reads CASSLKRGEGLLDTEAFF. CDR3 nucleotides: TGTGCCAGCAGCTTGAAGCGAGGAGAGGGTCTGTTGGATACTGAAGCTTTCTTT.

The genes are TRBV12-3 or TRBV12-4 and TRBJ2-5; TRBD1 or TRBD2 may be the D gene (5 bases each). CDR3 length equals 13 residues. Trimming removed 7 bases at V and 3 bases at J, with 12 bases between. The CDR3 loop is CASILGTEETQYF. The CDR3 region has the DNA TGTGCCAGCATCCTAGGGACGGAAGAGACCCAGTACTTC.

This chain joins TRBV19 and TRBJ1-5; D gene ambiguous. Trimming removed 5 bases at V and 1 base at J, with 18 bases between. Germline CDR1 is LNHDA and CDR2 is SQIVND (reference sequence). This CDR3 is built from 17 residues. CDR3 in amino acids: CASSGYEGGSSNQPQHF. The DNA for the CDR3 is TGTGCCAGTAGTGGGTACGAAGGAGGTTCGAGCAATCAGCCCCAGCATTTT.

V gene TRBV6-5 combines with J gene TRBJ2-7, with 8 bases matching TRBD2. V lost 0 bases and J lost 4; bases outside the gene matches: 14. This CDR3 has 18 amino acids. Per the germline V gene, CDR1 is MNHEY and CDR2 is SVGAGI. The CDR3 protein is CASSYSSWGAGETYEQYF. CDR3 coding DNA: TGTGCCAGCAGTTACTCGAGTTGGGGAGCGGGAGAAACATACGAGCAGTACTTC.

The chain carries TRBV29-1 and TRBJ2-3, with no clear D. Germline lookup yields CDR1 SQVTM and CDR2 ANQGSEA. V shed 1 base and J shed 2 bases, with 10 bases lying between them. The CDR3 length is 14 residues. In DNA form, the CDR3 reads TGCAGCGTTGAAGTAGGTGTAGTCACAGATACGCAGTATTTT. Its translation is CSVEVGVVTDTQYF.

V is TRBV19 and J is TRBJ1-5; D remains unclear. Germline CDR1 LNHDA, CDR2 SQIVND (reference sequence). CDR3 length equals 12 residues. The V end lost 3 bases, the J end lost 4 bases, and 4 bases lay between the germline ends. Here the CDR3 DNA reads TGTGCCAGTAGTATCATAAATCAGCCCCAGCATTTT. It is translated as CASSIINQPQHF. Variable domain in full (rest from reference TRBV19 and TRBJ1-5): DGGITQSPKYLFRKEGQNVTLSCEQNLNHDAMYWYRQDPGQGLRLIYYSQIVNDFQKGDIAEGYSVSREKKESFPLTVTSAQKNPTAFYLCASSIINQPQHFGDGTRLSIL.

In this sample, this clonotype turned up once. The J gene is TRBJ2-1, the V gene TRBV18, with 12 bases identical to TRBD2. Germline values: CDR1 KGHSH, CDR2 LQKENI. J was trimmed by 5 bases and V by 6 bases; bases with no gene match: 8. The CDR3 loop spans 16 amino acids. The CDR3: CASSFPGLAGHNEQFF. CDR3 bases: TGTGCCAGCTCGTTTCCGGGACTAGCGGGTCACAATGAGCAGTTCTTC.

This clonotype has only a few counts. The chain joins TRBV5-1 to TRBJ2-7; D is unresolved. Germline-derived CDR1 and CDR2 are SGHRS and YFSETQ. The V end was cut by 6 bases, the J end by 0 bases, with 10 bases between. The CDR3 has 13 residues. CDR3 amino acids: CASNLGGSYEQYF. The CDR3 DNA is TGCGCCAGCAACCTCGGCGGCTCCTACGAGCAGTACTTC.

This clonotype was seen a single time. CDR3 region: CASSSGLSYEQYF. For the CDR3, the DNA is TGTGCCAGCAGTTCGGGACTGTCCTACGAGCAGTACTTC. The genes are TRBV28 and TRBJ2-7, with D possibly being TRBD2 (6 bases). CDR1 and CDR2 (germline): MDHEN, SYDVKM. V was cut by 4 bases and J by 1 base, with 8 bases left in between. The CDR3 runs to 13 residues.

V is TRBV6-1 and J is TRBJ1-2; 11 nucleotides line up with TRBD1. The ends lost 5 bases at V and 6 bases at J; junction bases unmatched: 11. There are 16 residues in the CDR3. CDR1 MNHNS and CDR2 SASEGT come from the germline V gene. CDR3 sequence (DNA): TGTGCCAGCAGTCTCAGGCGGACAGGGGGCGGAGATGGCTACACCTTC. It codes for CASSLRRTGGGDGYTF.

The rearrangement joins TRBV6-5 to TRBJ1-2; a possible D gene is TRBD1 (5 bases). The germline V gene encodes CDR1 MNHEY and CDR2 SVGAGI. The CDR3 is 14 residues long. With 2 bases removed from V and 2 bases from J, the gap between germline ends came to 9 bases. The CDR3 loop reads CASSYGGVNYGYTF. CDR3 bases: TGTGCCAGCAGTTACGGAGGGGTAAACTATGGCTACACCTTC.

The chain is built from TRBV4-2 and TRBJ1-1, with D perhaps matching TRBD1 (5 bases). The CDR3 has 15 amino acids. V shed 3 bases and J shed 3 bases, with 14 bases lying between them. The germline V gene encodes CDR1 LGHNA and CDR2 YNFKEQ. CDR3 DNA sequence: TGTGCCAGCAGCCAGGGGCCGGGAGAGGACACTGAAGCTTTCTTT. Amino acid sequence: CASSQGPGEDTEAFF.

The chain recombines TRBV14 with TRBJ1-1; D is ambiguous. The length of the CDR3 is 13 residues. Germline V gene data show CDR1 as SGHDN and CDR2 as FVKESK. V lost 0 bases and J lost 0, with 2 bases in between. CDR3 residues: CASSQDLNTEAFF. As DNA, the CDR3 is TGTGCCAGCAGCCAAGATTTGAACACTGAAGCTTTCTTT.

This clonotype has only one observation. The chain combines TRBV5-1 with TRBJ1-2; the D is unclear. Trimming took 2 bases from V and 0 from J, leaving 8 bases between them. Germline V lookup: CDR1 SGHRS, CDR2 YFSETQ. CDR3 length equals 14 residues. CDR3 residues: CASSFGYANYGYTF. CDR3 nucleotide sequence: TGCGCCAGCAGCTTTGGGTACGCTAACTATGGCTACACCTTC.

The rearrangement links TRBV6-1 to TRBJ2-1, with D unresolved. There are 14 residues in the CDR3. Germline V gene sequence: CDR1 MNHNS, CDR2 SASEGT. Trimming took off 5 bases at V and 5 bases at J, with 13 bases between the two ends. The DNA for the CDR3 is TGTGCCAGCAGTCAAGTCAGCCCAAACAATGAGCAGTTCTTC. This sequence encodes CASSQVSPNNEQFF.

The DNA of the CDR3 is TGTGCCAGCAGCTTATCGCTAACAGGGCGGGGGCGCGTCAACGAGCAGTACTTC. Protein: CASSLSLTGRGRVNEQYF. The chain couples TRBV7-2 to TRBJ2-7; D perhaps matches TRBD2 (7 bases). Per germline, CDR1 SGHTA and CDR2 FQGNSA. Between the trimmed V and J ends, which lost 2 bases and 5 bases, there was a span of 25 bases. The CDR3 length is 18 residues.

This clonotype has just one count. The chain is built from TRBV7-9 and TRBJ2-1; 9 bases align to TRBD2. Germline-derived CDR1 and CDR2 are SEHNR and FQNEAQ (reference sequence). V was pared by 1 base and J by 1 base, with 8 bases of the junction left unmatched. CDR3 length: 18 amino acids. The DNA of the CDR3 is TGTGCCAGCAGCTTAGTTACTGATGCGGGAGGGTCCTACAATGAGCAGTTCTTC. This encodes CASSLVTDAGGSYNEQFF.